This entry features one TCR beta chain sequence. The CDR3 runs to 14 residues. CDR1 MDHEN and CDR2 SYDVKM come from the germline V gene. V shed 6 bases and J 6 bases; nucleotides not matched to a gene: 6. Data came from immunoSEQ multiplex PCR; TCRdb stores just in-frame clones and leaves some out. The sample holds about 91,000 clones, roughly 83% seen once. The data were taken from a study of PD-L1 blockade in urothelial cancer. As for the study in general: Reported median T cell count for blood samples was around 150,000.

Time point described: peripheral blood 6 weeks after treatment start. This TCR derives from a man between 65 and 80 years old with urothelial cancer. Sequences were derived from PBMCs, sampled around atezolizumab (anti-PD-L1) treatment. This chain links TRBV28 with TRBJ2-5, with TRBD1 identical over 11 bases. The CDR3 sequence: CASSLGTGGQTQYF. CDR3 coding DNA: TGTGCCAGCAGCCTTGGGACAGGGGGACAGACCCAGTACTTC.